This is a list of T cell receptor beta chains from one sample in a study of blood T cell repertoires in COVID-19. Repertoires were generated with immunoSEQ multiplex PCR, while TCRdb's copy carries only in-frame clones and drops some. The sample holds around 63,000 clones, roughly 85% seen once. The sequenced sample was peripheral blood. The receptors were gathered from a woman of 80 years or more with acute or convalescent COVID-19. The CDR3 runs from the conserved cysteine through the conserved F or W. A D gene is named only where the DNA matches it firmly. Size is stated for part of the rows, as once, few or many counts, or as a class when the clone is expanded.

d_call | j_call | v_call | clone_size | cdr3_nt | cdr3_aa
TRBD1 | TRBJ2-7 | TRBV4-1 | once | TGCGCCAGCAGCCTTGGGTTTCGGGACAGCTACGAGCAGTACTTC | CASSLGFRDSYEQYF
. | TRBJ2-1 | TRBV6-2/TRBV6-3 | once | TGTGCCAGCAGTTACCAGGGGGGTTCCTACAATGAGCAGTTCTTC | CASSYQGGSYNEQFF
. | TRBJ2-1 | TRBV9 | . | TGTGCCAGCAGCGTAGCAGGATCCCACAATGAGCAGTTCTTC | CASSVAGSHNEQFF
TRBD2 | TRBJ2-1 | TRBV30 | . | TGTGCCTGGAGTGACCCTCTTGGGACTAGCAGGTCTGGGAAGTTCTTC | CAWSDPLGTSRSGKFF
TRBD1 | TRBJ1-5 | TRBV28 | . | TGTGCCAGCAGTTTAATAGGACAGGGAAGGGGGCAGCCCCAGCATTTT | CASSLIGQGRGQPQHF
. | TRBJ1-2 | TRBV6-5 | . | TGTGCCAGCAGTTTAGCCTATGGCTACACCTTC | CASSLAYGYTF
TRBD2 | TRBJ2-1 | TRBV19 | few | TGTGCCAGTAGACTAGCGGGGGCCAATGAGCAGTTCTTC | CASRLAGANEQFF
. | TRBJ2-7 | TRBV18 | . | TGTGCCAGCTCCCCTACTTTGACAGGCCAGAGCACTTACTACGAGCAGTACTTC | CASSPTLTGQSTYYEQYF
TRBD2 | TRBJ2-1 | TRBV9 | . | TGTGCCAGCAGCGTAGCAAGCGGGGATAATGAGCAGTTCTTC | CASSVASGDNEQFF
TRBD1 | TRBJ1-1 | TRBV18 | . | TGTGCCAGCTCACCAGTCGACAGGGGCGACACTGAAGCTTTCTTT | CASSPVDRGDTEAFF
. | TRBJ1-6 | TRBV5-6 | . | TGTGCCAGCAGCGTAACAGGGTACAGTAGGCGTTCACCCCTCCACTTT | CASSVTGYSRRSPLHF
. | TRBJ1-5 | TRBV28 | . | TGTGCCAGCAGTTTAACCTACCAGCCCCAGCATTTT | CASSLTYQPQHF
TRBD2 | TRBJ2-1 | TRBV6-5 | few | TGTGCCAGCAGTTACTCGGGGACTAGCCTCAATGAGCAGTTCTTC | CASSYSGTSLNEQFF
. | TRBJ1-1 | TRBV7-3 | . | TGTGCCAGCAGCCTCGAGGCGGGGACTGAAGCTTTCTTT | CASSLEAGTEAFF
TRBD1 | TRBJ2-1 | TRBV7-2 | . | TGTGCCAGCAGCCCTCCCATCGGACAGGGGCTCTACAATGAGCAGTTCTTC | CASSPPIGQGLYNEQFF
. | TRBJ1-6 | TRBV7-2 | once | TGTGCCAGCACTCCCGACCGAGGTTTTTCACCCCTCCACTTT | CASTPDRGFSPLHF
. | TRBJ1-3 | TRBV2 | . | TGTGCCAGCAGTGTCGAGGGTGTCCCTGGAAACACCATATATTTT | CASSVEGVPGNTIYF
TRBD1 | TRBJ2-1 | TRBV9 | . | TGTGCCAGCAGCCAAAGGACAGGCCTATTTAACAATGAGCAGTTCTTC | CASSQRTGLFNNEQFF
. | TRBJ2-1 | TRBV7-6 | . | TGTGCCAGCAGCCCAAGTGGGCAAAATGAGCAGTTCTTC | CASSPSGQNEQFF
TRBD2 | TRBJ2-7 | TRBV4-1 | . | TGCGCCAGCAGCCAGCCCGGGACTAGCGGGAGTTACGAGCAGTACTTC | CASSQPGTSGSYEQYF
TRBD1 | TRBJ1-1 | TRBV15 | once | TGTGCCACCAGGTGGACAGGGGGCCTCAACACTGAAGCTTTCTTT | CATRWTGGLNTEAFF
TRBD1 | TRBJ1-1 | TRBV19 | . | TGTGCCAGTACTCAGACAGGGATTAACACTGAAGCTTTCTTT | CASTQTGINTEAFF
. | TRBJ1-5 | TRBV19 | once | TGTGCCAGTAGCACAGACCGCAATCAGCCCCAGCATTTT | CASSTDRNQPQHF
. | TRBJ1-1 | TRBV6-2/TRBV6-3 | . | TGTGCCAGCAGTCCGGCGGGGGGGACGAACACTGAAGCTTTCTTT | CASSPAGGTNTEAFF
. | TRBJ2-5 | TRBV12-5 | . | TGTGCTAGTGGACTGGGGGGCCAAGAGACCCAGTACTTC | CASGLGGQETQYF
TRBD1 | TRBJ1-2 | TRBV11-2 | once | TGTGCCAGCAGCTTAGGAGGGGGACAGGGGGTCGGCTACACCTTC | CASSLGGGQGVGYTF
TRBD2 | TRBJ2-7 | TRBV5-1 | . | TGCGCCAGCAGCCCGGGTTTGGCTAGCGGTAACGAGCAGTACTTC | CASSPGLASGNEQYF
TRBD1 | TRBJ1-6 | TRBV19 | . | TGTGCCTCAAACCGGGGACAGTCTTCACCCCTCCACTTT | CASNRGQSSPLHF
. | TRBJ1-3 | TRBV5-1 | . | TGCGCCAGCAGCTTGGGACAGCCGTTATCTGGAAACACCATATATTTT | CASSLGQPLSGNTIYF
. | TRBJ2-7 | TRBV4-1 | once | TGCGCCAGCAGCCAAGATACACGGACAGTTTCCTACGAGCAGTACTTC | CASSQDTRTVSYEQYF
. | TRBJ1-2 | TRBV30 | once | TGTGCCTGGAGTGTATACTCTCTGGGCTACACCTTC | CAWSVYSLGYTF
. | TRBJ2-5 | TRBV7-2 | . | TGTGCCAGCAGCTTAGGGATAACGGAGGGGGAGACCCAGTACTTC | CASSLGITEGETQYF
TRBD1 | TRBJ2-7 | TRBV5-1 | . | TGCGCCAGCAGCGCACTTTATGGTCAGGGGGTCTACGAGCAGTACTTC | CASSALYGQGVYEQYF
TRBD1 | TRBJ1-6 | TRBV5-8 | . | TGTGCCAGCAGCTTCGGACAGGGGGGTAATTCACCCCTCCACTTT | CASSFGQGGNSPLHF
TRBD1 | TRBJ1-4 | TRBV11-2 | . | TGTGCCAGCAGCCCGGTTAGGGGGCGAGTTCAGGACGAAAAACTGTTTTTT | CASSPVRGRVQDEKLFF
TRBD1 | TRBJ2-7 | TRBV3-1/TRBV3-2 | . | TGTGCCAGCAGCCAAGGTTTGGACAGGGGACACGAGCAGTACTTC | CASSQGLDRGHEQYF
. | TRBJ2-3 | TRBV29-1 | . | TGCAGCGTTGGGACGGGGGATAGCACAGATACGCAGTATTTT | CSVGTGDSTDTQYF
TRBD1 | TRBJ1-3 | TRBV5-1 | . | TGCGCCAGCAGCAACTCAGGGGGTTTCTCTGGAAACACCATATATTTT | CASSNSGGFSGNTIYF
. | TRBJ1-2 | TRBV28 | . | TGTGCCAGCAGCCTTCTTAACGCAGGCCGATTAGGCTACACCTTC | CASSLLNAGRLGYTF
. | TRBJ2-1 | TRBV6-5 | . | TGTGCCAGCAGAGACCGGGACTTCGGGAACAATGAGCAGTTCTTC | CASRDRDFGNNEQFF
. | TRBJ2-5 | TRBV4-3 | few | TGCGCCAGCAGCCAAGATATCTGGGCAGGGAGGCAAGAGACCCAGTACTTC | CASSQDIWAGRQETQYF